The clone carrying this T cell receptor (beta chain) appeared many times. Its matching antigen is unknown. The CDR3 is 15 residues long. Germline V gene data show CDR1 as MNHNS and CDR2 as SASEGT. J was trimmed by 8 bases and V by 4 bases; bases with no gene match: 3. The data stem from a study of CD8 T cells in ankylosing spondylitis. Overall study findings and caveats: Blood of patients with ankylosing spondylitis appeared to be characterized by a TCR beta motif of eight highly homologous variants.

TCRdb reanalysed the 5' RACE reads using MiXCR and keeps one entry per CDR3 protein. The sample holds some 120,000 distinct CDR3 sequences; roughly 6.6% are singletons and the top ten take over 9%. The genes are TRBV6-1 and TRBJ2-1, with 15 bases that match TRBD2. This sequence was found in a male donor with ankylosing spondylitis or in good health (not recorded which). The sequenced sample consisted of blood, either unsorted or a sorted T cell fraction (not recorded which). CDR3 protein: CASSGGLAGGHEQFF. CDR3 nucleotides: TGTGCCAGCAGTGGGGGACTAGCGGGAGGCCATGAGCAGTTCTTC.